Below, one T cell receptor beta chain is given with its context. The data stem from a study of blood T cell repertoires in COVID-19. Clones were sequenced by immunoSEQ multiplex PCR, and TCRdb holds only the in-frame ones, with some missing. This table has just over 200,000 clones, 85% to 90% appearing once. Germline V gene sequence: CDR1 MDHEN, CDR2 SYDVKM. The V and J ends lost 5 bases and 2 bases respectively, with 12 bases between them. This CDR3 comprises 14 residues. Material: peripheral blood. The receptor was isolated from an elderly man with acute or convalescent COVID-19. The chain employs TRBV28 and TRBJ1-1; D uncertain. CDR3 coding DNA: TGTGCCAGCAGTGCTCTCATGACTAACACTGAAGCTTTCTTT. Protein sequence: CASSALMTNTEAFF.